What follows are 18 T cell receptor beta chains derived from one specimen sequenced in a study of OX40 agonist ivuxolimab in advanced cancers. Profiled with immunoSEQ multiplex PCR; TCRdb holds only in-frame clones, not every one. The sample holds 30,000 to 35,000 clones, approximately 89% seen once. The sequenced sample was CD4+ or CD8+ T cells sorted from blood, obtained in a trial of the OX40 agonist ivuxolimab. The receptor source for this set is an adult with an advanced solid tumor such as melanoma, head and neck, liver or kidney cancer.

This clone has just a few counts. V and J are TRBV14 and TRBJ1-2, with a possible D match to TRBD1 (5 bases). V gave up 2 bases and J gave up 8 bases, with 12 bases separating them. Germline CDR1 SGHDN, CDR2 FVKESK. This CDR3 comprises 13 residues. This CDR3 reads CASSQYRSAGYTF. CDR3 DNA sequence: TGTGCCAGCAGCCAATACAGGTCGGCGGGCTACACCTTC.

The chain combines TRBV11-2 with TRBJ1-5; 9 bases are a match to TRBD1. Germline values: CDR1 SGHAT, CDR2 FQNNGV. This CDR3 has 15 residues. Unmatched junction bases numbered 10, after V lost 6 bases and J lost 7 bases. The CDR3 spells CASSSDRGGGQPQHF. The DNA for the CDR3 is TGTGCCAGCAGTTCGGACAGGGGTGGTGGACAGCCCCAGCATTTT.

V and J are TRBV18 and TRBJ2-2, with TRBD1 identical over 7 bases. This CDR3 has 14 residues. With 4 bases clipped from V and 5 bases from J, the junction kept 4 bases outside the gene matches. The germline V gene encodes CDR1 KGHSH and CDR2 LQKENI. CDR3 nucleotide sequence: TGTGCCAGCTCACAGGGACAGACGACCGGGGAGCTGTTTTTT. Translated: CASSQGQTTGELFF.

The V and J genes are TRBV9 and TRBJ1-3; D not certain. V gave up 3 bases and J gave up 2 bases, with 12 bases separating them. CDR1 SGDLS and CDR2 YYNGEE come from the germline V gene. The CDR3 is 15 residues long. Here the CDR3 reads CASSGRGFPGNTIYF. DNA for the CDR3: TGTGCCAGCAGCGGTCGGGGTTTCCCTGGAAACACCATATATTTT.

This clone showed up just once. This rearrangement joins TRBV27 to TRBJ2-2; no definite D call. Germline assignment: CDR1 MNHEY and CDR2 SMNVEV (reference sequence). With 2 bases removed from V and 5 bases from J, the gap between germline ends came to 3 bases. The CDR3 loop spans 12 amino acids. DNA of the CDR3: TGTGCCAGCAGTTTAGGGACCGGGGAGCTGTTTTTT. Its protein is CASSLGTGELFF.

Details on this clone: This same CDR3 is encoded by further DNA sequences in the sample. The chain couples TRBV19 to TRBJ1-1, with D hard to call. This CDR3 spans 11 amino acids. CDR1 is LNHDA and CDR2 is SQIVND in the germline V gene (reference sequence). Trimming took 1 base from V and 6 from J, leaving 3 bases between them. The CDR3 reads CASSIGAEAFF. The CDR3 nucleotides read TGTGCCAGTAGTATAGGAGCTGAAGCTTTCTTT.

The V and J genes are TRBV4-1 and TRBJ2-7, with 11 bases matching TRBD2. Germline-derived CDR1 and CDR2 are MGHRA and YSYEKL. The CDR3 has 17 amino acids. J lost 4 bases, V lost 1 base, and 9 bases had no gene match. The CDR3 loop reads CASSQVSSGRIGYEQYF. The CDR3 region has the DNA TGCGCCAGCAGCCAAGTTTCTAGCGGGAGGATTGGTTACGAGCAGTACTTC.

The chain joins TRBV6-4 to TRBJ2-2; no clear D gene. The CDR3 length is 14 residues. V dropped 9 bases and J dropped 3 bases, with 14 bases sitting between them. Germline CDR1 is MRHNA and CDR2 is SNTAGT. The CDR3 here is CAREDREDTGELFF. The DNA of the CDR3 is TGTGCCAGAGAGGATAGGGAAGACACCGGGGAGCTGTTTTTT.

The chain recombines TRBV23-1 with TRBJ1-1; 7 nucleotides match TRBD1. TRBV23-1 is flagged as an ORF with uncertain function. V gave up 8 bases and J gave up 1 base; unmatched junction bases: 7. The CDR3 is 14 residues long. CDR3 region: CASPQRQGNTEAFF. The CDR3 bases are TGCGCCAGCCCTCAAAGACAGGGGAACACTGAAGCTTTCTTT.

This chain joins TRBV19 and TRBJ2-7; 12 nucleotides agree with TRBD2. Germline lookup yields CDR1 LNHDA and CDR2 SQIVND (reference sequence). The CDR3 has 13 amino acids. V shed 6 bases, J shed 6 bases, and the junction held 3 bases outside the gene matches. This CDR3 is CASRLAGGPEQYF. CDR3 sequence (DNA): TGTGCCAGTAGACTAGCGGGAGGCCCCGAGCAGTACTTC.

The V gene is TRBV19, the J gene TRBJ1-3; D possibly corresponds to TRBD1 (6 bases). The CDR3 contains 15 residues. CDR1 is LNHDA and CDR2 is SQIVND in the germline V gene (reference sequence). Deletions cut 6 bases from V and 0 bases from J, with 12 bases between. CDR3 in DNA: TGTGCCAGTAGGGTGGGACACCGCTCTGGAAACACCATATATTTT. Translated: CASRVGHRSGNTIYF.

The chain uses TRBV19 and TRBJ1-2; possible D gene TRBD1, 5 bases. The germline V gene has CDR1 LNHDA and CDR2 SQIVND (reference sequence). Trimming removed 5 bases at V and 6 bases at J, with 16 bases between. The CDR3 runs to 14 residues. The CDR3 here is CASSYVGVGDGYTF. The CDR3 DNA is TGTGCCAGTAGTTATGTAGGGGTCGGTGATGGCTACACCTTC.

V gene TRBV5-4 combines with J gene TRBJ2-7, with D perhaps TRBD2 (5 bases). Trimming took 0 bases from V and 6 from J, leaving 10 bases between them. The CDR3 totals 13 residues. The germline CDR1 and CDR2 sequences are SGHNT and YYREEE (reference sequence). Here the CDR3 DNA reads TGTGCCAGCAGCTTGGGACTACCGGGCGAGCAGTACTTC. It translates to CASSLGLPGEQYF.

On this clone itself: The junction and the germline gene differ at one end; a read error may be behind it. The chain links TRBV7-6 to TRBJ2-3; 9 bases are shared with TRBD1. There are 11 residues in the CDR3. The germline gives CDR1 SGHVS, CDR2 FNYEAQ. For the CDR3, the DNA is TGTGCCAGCAGCTTAGGGACAGGGGCTTCTTTT. Translation gives CASSLGTGASF.

The V and J genes are TRBV2 and TRBJ1-3, with D hard to call. The CDR3 loop spans 15 amino acids. CDR1 is SNHLY, CDR2 FYNNEI, per germline. With 2 bases removed from V and 4 bases from J, the gap between germline ends came to 12 bases. The CDR3 loop reads CASSEYGTAGNTIYF. DNA for the CDR3: TGTGCCAGCAGTGAATATGGTACAGCCGGAAACACCATATATTTT.

The gene calls are TRBV2 and TRBJ1-1; D not certain. The V gene's germline CDR1 is SNHLY and CDR2 FYNNEI. This CDR3 has 12 residues. The CDR3 loop reads CAGREMNTEAFF. The CDR3 coding sequence is TGTGCTGGGCGGGAAATGAACACTGAAGCTTTCTTT. The full variable domain, rest sourced from reference TRBV2 and TRBJ1-1, is EPEVTQTPSHQVTQMGQEVILRCVPISNHLYFYWYRQILGQKVEFLVSFYNNEISEKSEIFDDQFSVERPDGSNFTLKIRSTKLEDSAMYFCAGREMNTEAFFGQGTRLTVV.

The chain joins TRBV5-6 to TRBJ2-7; 9 nucleotides line up with TRBD2. Germline V gives CDR1 SGHDT, CDR2 YYEEEE. The CDR3 sequence is 17 residues long. Unmatched junction bases numbered 15, after V lost 4 bases and J lost 4 bases. This CDR3 is CASSPSGGREGLYEQYF. The DNA of the CDR3 is TGTGCCAGCAGCCCCTCTGGGGGGCGGGAGGGCCTGTACGAGCAGTACTTC.

This chain uses TRBV2 with TRBJ1-2; no definite D call. Germline V CDR1 and CDR2: SNHLY, FYNNEI. With 3 bases removed from V and 1 base from J, the gap between germline ends came to 12 bases. CDR3 size: 15 residues. The CDR3 DNA follows: TGTGCCAGCAGTGATTCTAGGGCATTTAACTATGGCTACACCTTC. Residues: CASSDSRAFNYGYTF.